The next 27 T cell receptor beta chains were all read from a single sample in a study of blood T cells in healthy people across ages. A second about 7 to 12 cycle PCR used barcoded and J-beta primers. TCRdb reprocessed the 5' RACE reads with MiXCR, giving one entry per CDR3 protein. The table records 650,000 to 900,000 distinct CDR3 sequences, 62% of them present only once. Sequenced sample: blood. The receptors stem from a man aged 25 to 40 in good health.

The rearrangement joins TRBV4-2 to TRBJ2-1; no clear D. Trimming shortened V by 0 bases and J by 0 bases, and 9 bases separated the two germline ends. Germline V CDR1 and CDR2: LGHNA, YNFKEQ. The length of the CDR3 is 16 residues. CDR3 in amino acids: CASSQDPGLSYNEQFF. CDR3 sequence (DNA): TGTGCCAGCAGCCAAGATCCCGGCCTCTCCTACAATGAGCAGTTCTTC.

This sequence joins TRBV6-2 or TRBV6-3 and TRBJ2-3, with 15 nucleotides matching TRBD2. The J segment lost 2 bases and the V segment lost 6 bases, leaving 3 bases of the junction unmatched. Germline assignment: CDR1 MNHEY and CDR2 SVGEGT. The CDR3 covers 16 residues. The CDR3 sequence: CASSGTSGGPTDTQYF. The CDR3 region has the DNA TGTGCCAGCAGCGGGACTAGCGGGGGGCCCACAGATACGCAGTATTTT.

The chain has TRBV3-1 and TRBJ2-3; D is possibly TRBD2 (5 bases). The V end was cut by 0 bases, the J end by 4 bases, with 11 bases between. CDR1 and CDR2 from the germline V gene are LGHDT and YNNKEL (reference sequence). The CDR3 has 15 residues. CDR3 sequence reads: CASSQEPTSADTQYF. Written as DNA, the CDR3 is TGTGCCAGCAGCCAAGAACCAACTAGTGCAGATACGCAGTATTTT.

CDR3 bases: TGCAGTGCTAGAGGGGGACCCCGGGACACCCACTCCTACGAGCAGTACTTC. Amino acid sequence: CSARGGPRDTHSYEQYF. The V and J genes are TRBV20-1 and TRBJ2-4; a possible D gene is TRBD1 (6 bases). The end of the DNA is better explained by TRBJ2-7, so the J call may be wrong. Germline lookup yields CDR1 DFQATT and CDR2 SNEGSKA (reference sequence). This CDR3 has 17 residues.

This clonotype has a count of ten or more. V usage is TRBV6-5 and J usage is TRBJ1-5; 8 nucleotides align to TRBD1. The germline gives CDR1 MNHEY, CDR2 SVGAGI. The CDR3 is 12 residues long. Trimming took 10 bases from V and 5 from J; bases not matched to a gene: 4. DNA for the CDR3: TGTGCCACCCGGACAGGGTATCAGCCCCAGCATTTT. Amino acids: CATRTGYQPQHF.

DNA of the CDR3: TGTGCCAGCAGCTACGGACTGCCAAGCACAGATACGCAGTATTTT. Amino acids: CASSYGLPSTDTQYF. V gene TRBV7-2 combines with J gene TRBJ2-3, with D possibly matching TRBD2 (5 bases). Germline assignment: CDR1 SGHTA and CDR2 FQGNSA. CDR3 length: 15 residues. With 4 bases removed from V and 0 bases from J, the gap between germline ends came to 11 bases.

V usage is TRBV28 and J usage is TRBJ2-7; D might be TRBD2 (5 bases). The V gene's germline CDR1 is MDHEN and CDR2 SYDVKM. This CDR3 comprises 15 residues. V gave up 4 bases and J gave up 0 bases, with 13 bases separating them. Here the CDR3 reads CASSYLRTSSYEQYF. CDR3 bases: TGTGCCAGCAGTTATCTTAGGACTTCCTCCTACGAGCAGTACTTC. Drawing the rest from reference TRBV28 and TRBJ2-7, the complete variable domain is DVKVTQSSRYLVKRTGEKVFLECVQDMDHENMFWYRQDPGLGLRLIYFSYDVKMKEKGDIPEGYSVSREKKERFSLILESASTNQTSMYLCASSYLRTSSYEQYFGPGTRLTVT.

This clonotype was seen more than once but under ten times. V gene TRBV27 combines with J gene TRBJ2-3; 8 positions match TRBD2. Germline CDR1 reads MNHEY; CDR2 reads SMNVEV (reference sequence). Unmatched junction bases numbered 7, after V lost 3 bases and J lost 5 bases. This CDR3 is 15 amino acids long. The CDR3: CASSLGGTSGDTQYF. CDR3 DNA sequence: TGTGCCAGCAGTTTGGGAGGCACTAGCGGAGATACGCAGTATTTT.

A note on this clonotype: A much larger clone differs from this one at a single base, so this may be a read error. V and J are TRBV4-2 and TRBJ2-4; tentative D call: TRBD1 (7 bases). CDR3 length equals 15 residues. Germline lookup yields CDR1 LGHNA and CDR2 YNFKEQ. Here the CDR3 reads CTSSQLTGEVEEQYF. As DNA, the CDR3 is TGTACCAGCAGCCAATTAACAGGGGAGGTAGAAGAGCAGTACTTC.

The sample holds many counts of this clonotype. The rearrangement uses TRBV12-3 or TRBV12-4 and TRBJ2-6; D not certain. This CDR3 has 14 residues. V lost 0 bases and J 2 bases, leaving 2 bases between the germline ends. CDR3 amino acids: CASSLAAGANVLTF. CDR3 bases: TGTGCCAGCAGTTTAGCTGCTGGGGCCAACGTCCTGACTTTC.

This clonotype was found once. The J gene is TRBJ2-3, the V gene TRBV9; 11 bases agree with TRBD2. Trimming took 0 bases from V and 4 from J; bases not matched to a gene: 1. Germline loops: CDR1 SGDLS, CDR2 YYNGEE. This CDR3 contains 15 residues. The CDR3 protein is CASSVEGLAADTQYF. The CDR3, as DNA: TGTGCCAGCAGCGTAGAGGGACTAGCGGCAGATACGCAGTATTTT.

This chain joins TRBV7-3 and TRBJ2-1; 8 nucleotides agree with TRBD2. Germline CDR1 reads SGHTA; CDR2 reads FQGTGA. V lost 3 bases, J lost 10 bases, and 2 bases stayed unmatched. This CDR3 region has 12 residues. CDR3 bases: TGTGCCAGCAGCTTCGTAGCGGGGGAGCAGTTCTTC. Its translation: CASSFVAGEQFF.

The genes are TRBV5-1 and TRBJ2-7, with 8 bases aligning to TRBD1. The CDR3 is 18 residues long. J was trimmed by 4 bases and V by 2 bases; bases with no gene match: 17. Germline V gives CDR1 SGHRS, CDR2 YFSETQ. Here the CDR3 DNA reads TGCGCCAGCAGCTTATCAGGGGGCGCGAGTCCCCAAGGATACGAGCAGTACTTC. This encodes CASSLSGGASPQGYEQYF.

As DNA, the CDR3 is TGCGCCAGCAGCCCTGGAGGGGGGGCGGTCTACAATGAGCAGTTCTTC. This gives the protein CASSPGGGAVYNEQFF. This chain connects TRBV5-1 to TRBJ2-1; TRBD2 might be the D (7 bases). V was clipped by 4 bases and J by 3 bases, with 17 bases between them. Germline V gene data show CDR1 as SGHRS and CDR2 as YFSETQ. The CDR3 is 16 residues long.

The chain has TRBV7-2 and TRBJ2-5, with TRBD1 identical over 10 bases. The CDR3 contains 14 residues. Germline V gives CDR1 SGHTA, CDR2 FQGNSA. Trimming at V came to 5 bases and at J to 11 bases, leaving 11 bases not matched to a gene. In DNA form, the CDR3 reads TGTGCCAGCAGCCCGCGACAGGGGGCTCAAGAGCAGTACTTC. Amino acid sequence: CASSPRQGAQEQYF.

This clonotype was recorded at least ten times. The rearrangement uses TRBV4-2 and TRBJ2-3; 10 bases are a match to TRBD2. CDR1 LGHNA and CDR2 YNFKEQ come from the germline V gene. V lost 4 bases and J lost 1; bases outside the gene matches: 2. There are 15 residues in the CDR3. CDR3 protein: CASSPGTSGTDTQYF. For the CDR3, the DNA is TGTGCCAGCAGCCCCGGGACTAGCGGCACAGATACGCAGTATTTT.

The rearrangement uses TRBV3-1 and TRBJ2-3, with 7 nucleotides matching TRBD2. The CDR3 is 13 amino acids. The germline V gene has CDR1 LGHDT and CDR2 YNNKEL (reference sequence). V shed 8 bases and J 6 bases; nucleotides not matched to a gene: 8. CDR3 sequence: CASGDYGLDTQYF. CDR3 sequence (DNA): TGTGCCAGCGGGGACTATGGCCTCGATACGCAGTATTTT.

This sequence joins TRBV20-1 and TRBJ1-6, with 7 bases that match TRBD1. CDR3 length: 16 amino acids. V was clipped by 0 bases and J by 7 bases; unmatched bases: 9. Germline V lookup: CDR1 DFQATT, CDR2 SNEGSKA (reference sequence). CDR3 in amino acids: CSARDFRQGENSPLHF. CDR3 coding DNA: TGCAGTGCTAGAGATTTTCGGCAGGGGGAAAATTCACCCCTCCACTTT.

As DNA, the CDR3 is TGCAGCGTTGAAAATACAGGGGGATGGACTGAAGCTTTCTTT. Protein: CSVENTGGWTEAFF. J is TRBJ1-1 and V is TRBV29-1; 8 bases map to TRBD1. V was clipped by 2 bases and J by 5 bases; unmatched bases: 7. The germline CDR1 and CDR2 sequences are SQVTM and ANQGSEA. The CDR3 totals 14 residues. Full variable domain (outside the CDR3, taken from reference TRBV29-1 and TRBJ1-1): SAVISQKPSRDICQRGTSLTIQCQVDSQVTMMFWYRQQPGQSLTLIATANQGSEATYESGFVIDKFPISRPNLTFSTLTVSNMSPEDSSIYLCSVENTGGWTEAFFGQGTRLTVV.

CDR3 region: CATSITGSSSYEQYF. Here the CDR3 DNA reads TGTGCCACCAGCATAACAGGTTCCTCCTCCTACGAGCAGTACTTC. The chain couples TRBV15 to TRBJ2-7; tentatively, D is TRBD1 (5 bases). V was pared by 4 bases and J by 0 bases, with 13 bases between. This CDR3 has 15 residues. Per germline, CDR1 LNHNV and CDR2 YYDKDF (reference sequence).

The V and J genes are TRBV28 and TRBJ2-3; 9 bases line up with TRBD2. The germline gives CDR1 MDHEN, CDR2 SYDVKM. This CDR3 has 14 amino acids. Trimming cost V 5 bases and J 5 bases; bases outside gene matches: 5. CDR3 region: CASSVAGVGDTQYF. The CDR3, as DNA: TGTGCCAGCAGTGTAGCGGGAGTGGGAGATACGCAGTATTTT.

CDR3 in DNA: TGTGCCAGCAGTTCCGCAACCATAGGGGTATACAATGAGCAGTTCTTC. Translating it yields CASSSATIGVYNEQFF. This chain connects TRBV27 to TRBJ2-1, with D perhaps matching TRBD1 (5 bases). The CDR3 runs to 16 residues. The germline CDR1 and CDR2 sequences are MNHEY and SMNVEV (reference sequence). V was clipped by 4 bases and J by 4 bases, with 17 bases between them.

The CDR3: CASSAGRVGGYEQYF. CDR3 DNA sequence: TGTGCCAGCAGCGCCGGACGGGTGGGGGGATACGAGCAGTACTTC. The rearrangement joins TRBV7-2 to TRBJ2-7, with a tentative D call TRBD2 (6 bases). Germline loops: CDR1 SGHTA, CDR2 FQGNSA. CDR3 length equals 15 residues. The V and J ends lost 5 bases and 4 bases respectively, with 18 bases between them.

Concerning this clonotype: This could be a read error, since a much larger clone is one nucleotide away. The V and J genes are TRBV7-2 and TRBJ2-1, with D possibly matching TRBD2 (6 bases). The germline gives CDR1 SGHTA, CDR2 FQGNSA. The CDR3 consists of 13 residues. The CDR3 sequence is CAGSLAAYNEQFF. The CDR3 DNA is TGTGCCGGCAGCTTAGCGGCCTACAATGAGCAGTTCTTC. The variable domain in full, with the rest retrieved from reference TRBV7-2 and TRBJ2-1, is GAGVSQSPSNKVTEKGKDVELRCDPISGHTALYWYRQSLGQGLEFLIYFQGNSAPDKSGLPSDRFSAERTGGSVSTLTIQRTQQEDSAVYLCAGSLAAYNEQFFGPGTRLTVL.

The J gene is TRBJ2-4, the V gene TRBV12-3 or TRBV12-4; TRBD2 is a possible D gene (6 bases). This CDR3 contains 12 residues. Trimming took 9 bases from V and 3 from J, leaving 9 bases between them. This CDR3 is CASMRGKNIQYF. Here the CDR3 DNA reads TGTGCCAGTATGCGGGGCAAAAACATTCAGTACTTC.

The gene calls are TRBV6-1 and TRBJ2-1, with D possibly matching TRBD2 (5 bases). Germline V gene sequence: CDR1 MNHNS, CDR2 SASEGT. Trimming shortened V by 5 bases and J by 10 bases, and 15 bases separated the two germline ends. The CDR3 has 13 amino acids. CDR3 sequence (DNA): TGTGCCAGCAGTTCCCAGACGGGAAGGGAGCAGTTCTTC. Protein sequence: CASSSQTGREQFF.

The J gene is TRBJ2-5, the V gene TRBV29-1; TRBD2 matches at 7 bases. Germline CDR1 reads SQVTM; CDR2 reads ANQGSEA. The junction had 9 bases not matched to a gene; V was cut back by 6 bases and J by 2 bases. This CDR3 contains 14 residues. The CDR3 sequence: CSVGGRPAQETQYF. The CDR3 region has the DNA TGCAGCGTGGGGGGGAGGCCAGCACAAGAGACCCAGTACTTC.